This T cell receptor (beta chain) was retrieved from a study of T cells expressing NK-cell markers. About the research overall: Of eight sequenced donors, seven were HCMV-seropositive and one HCMV-seronegative.

UMIs accompanied the 5'RACE template switching by which TCR beta cDNA was made. TCRdb re-called the 5' RACE reads and gives one entry per CDR3 protein, without DNA. Recorded here are roughly 390,000 distinct CDR3 sequences; the top ten clones represent roughly 10%. As for this clonotype: What it recognizes is unknown.

Study-level points and caveats: The share of CD8+ T cells held by dominant NKG2C+ clonotypes was about 1.0-7.5% in about 6 donors. Similarly, these clonotypes led the CD3+CD56-NKG2C+ fraction as well in four donors.

From germline, CDR1 is SGHDT and CDR2 YYEEEE. CDR3 length equals 15 residues. This receptor was identified in a woman in her forties or fifties in good health. The J gene is TRBJ1-1, the V gene TRBV5-6; the D gene TCRdb calls, TRBD1, cannot be checked with no DNA. Sequenced material: blood T cells: a sorted CD56 or NKG2C T cell subset, CD4+ or CD8+ T cells, or bulk PBMC T cells (not recorded which). CDR3 sequence: CASSLLGTGDRSAFF.